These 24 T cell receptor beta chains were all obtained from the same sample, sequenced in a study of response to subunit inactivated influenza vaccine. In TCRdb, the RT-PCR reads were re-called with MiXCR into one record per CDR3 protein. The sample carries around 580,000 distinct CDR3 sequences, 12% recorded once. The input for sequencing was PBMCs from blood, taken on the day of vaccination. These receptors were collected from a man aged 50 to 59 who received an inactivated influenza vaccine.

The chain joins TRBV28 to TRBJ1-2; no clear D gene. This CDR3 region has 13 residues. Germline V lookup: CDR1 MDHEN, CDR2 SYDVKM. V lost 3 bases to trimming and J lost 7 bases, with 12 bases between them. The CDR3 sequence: CASSFGVWVGYTF. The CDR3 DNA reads TGTGCCAGCAGTTTTGGTGTCTGGGTTGGCTACACCTTC.

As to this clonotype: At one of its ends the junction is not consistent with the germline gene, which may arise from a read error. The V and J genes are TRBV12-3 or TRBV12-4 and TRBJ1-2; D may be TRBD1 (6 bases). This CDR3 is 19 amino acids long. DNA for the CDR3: TGTGCCCGCAGTTGGTCCAGGAGGGGGATTCCTCTTTATAACTATGGCTACACCTTC. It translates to CARSWSRRGIPLYNYGYTF.

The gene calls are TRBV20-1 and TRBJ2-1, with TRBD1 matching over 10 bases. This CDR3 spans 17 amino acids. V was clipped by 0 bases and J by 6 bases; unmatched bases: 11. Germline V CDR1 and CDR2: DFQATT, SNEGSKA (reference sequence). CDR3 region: CSARENSPGQGTNEQFF. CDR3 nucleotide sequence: TGCAGTGCTAGAGAAAACTCCCCGGGACAGGGGACCAATGAGCAGTTCTTC.

This CDR3 reads CASSYLGGTHEQYF. The CDR3, as DNA: TGTGCCAGCAGTTATTTGGGCGGGACCCACGAGCAGTACTTC. The chain links TRBV6-5 to TRBJ2-7, with a weak D call TRBD2 (6 bases). Trimming removed 3 bases at V and 5 bases at J, with 14 bases between. CDR3 length: 14 amino acids. CDR1 MNHEY and CDR2 SVGAGI come from the germline V gene.

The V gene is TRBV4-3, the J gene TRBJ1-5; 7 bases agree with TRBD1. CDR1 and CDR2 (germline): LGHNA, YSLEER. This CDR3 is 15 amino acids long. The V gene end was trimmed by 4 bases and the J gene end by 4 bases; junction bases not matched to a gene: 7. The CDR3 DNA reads TGCGCCAGCAGCCGGTATACAGGGGAAAATCAGCCCCAGCATTTT. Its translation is CASSRYTGENQPQHF.

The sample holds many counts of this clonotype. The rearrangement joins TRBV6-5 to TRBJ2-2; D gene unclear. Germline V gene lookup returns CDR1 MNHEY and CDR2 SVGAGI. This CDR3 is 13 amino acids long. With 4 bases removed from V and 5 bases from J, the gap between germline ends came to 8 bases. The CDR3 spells CASSFEATGELFF. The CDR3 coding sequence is TGTGCCAGCAGTTTCGAGGCGACCGGGGAGCTGTTTTTT.

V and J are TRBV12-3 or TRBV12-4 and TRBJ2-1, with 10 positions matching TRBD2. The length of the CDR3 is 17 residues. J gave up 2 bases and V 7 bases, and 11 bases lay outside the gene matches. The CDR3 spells CASTGGSGGAPYNEQFF. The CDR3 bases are TGTGCCAGCACCGGAGGGAGCGGGGGGGCCCCCTACAATGAGCAGTTCTTC.

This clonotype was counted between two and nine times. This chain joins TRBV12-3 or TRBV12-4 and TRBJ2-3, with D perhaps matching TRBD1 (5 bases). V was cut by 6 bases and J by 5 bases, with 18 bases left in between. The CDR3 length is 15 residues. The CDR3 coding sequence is TGTGCCAGCAGATCCCGGTCCATTAGGGGAGATACGCAGTATTTT. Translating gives CASRSRSIRGDTQYF.

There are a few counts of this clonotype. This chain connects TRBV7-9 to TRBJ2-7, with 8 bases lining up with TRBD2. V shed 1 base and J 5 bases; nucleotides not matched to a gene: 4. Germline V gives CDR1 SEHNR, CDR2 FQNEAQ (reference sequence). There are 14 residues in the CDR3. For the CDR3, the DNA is TGTGCCAGCAGCTTAGAAGCGGGAGACCACGAGCAGTACTTC. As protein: CASSLEAGDHEQYF.

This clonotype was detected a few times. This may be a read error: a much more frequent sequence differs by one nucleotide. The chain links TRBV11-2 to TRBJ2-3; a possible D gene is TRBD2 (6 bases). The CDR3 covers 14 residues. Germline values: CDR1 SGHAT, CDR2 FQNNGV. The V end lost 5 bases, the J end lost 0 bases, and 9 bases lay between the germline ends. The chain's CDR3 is CASSRDWSTDTQYF. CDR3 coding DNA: TGTGCCAGCAGCCGGGACTGGAGCACAGATACGCAGTATTTT.

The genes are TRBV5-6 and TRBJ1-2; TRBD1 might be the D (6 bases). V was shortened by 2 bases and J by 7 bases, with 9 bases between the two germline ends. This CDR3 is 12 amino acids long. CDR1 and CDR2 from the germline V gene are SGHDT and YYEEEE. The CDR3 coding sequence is TGTGCCAGCAGCTTCGGGGGGGCTGGCTACACCTTC. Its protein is CASSFGGAGYTF.

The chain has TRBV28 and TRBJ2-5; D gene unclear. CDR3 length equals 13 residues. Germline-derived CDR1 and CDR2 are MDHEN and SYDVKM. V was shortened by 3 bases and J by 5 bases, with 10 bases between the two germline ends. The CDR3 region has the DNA TGTGCCAGCAGTTTCGATGTTCGGGAGACCCAGTACTTC. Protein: CASSFDVRETQYF.

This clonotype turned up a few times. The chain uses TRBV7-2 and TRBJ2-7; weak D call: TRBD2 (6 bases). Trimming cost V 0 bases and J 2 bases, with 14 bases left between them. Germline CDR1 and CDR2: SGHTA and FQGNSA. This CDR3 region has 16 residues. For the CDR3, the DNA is TGTGCCAGCAGCTTAGCGGGGCTAGCGCCCACCTACGAGCAGTACTTC. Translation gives CASSLAGLAPTYEQYF.

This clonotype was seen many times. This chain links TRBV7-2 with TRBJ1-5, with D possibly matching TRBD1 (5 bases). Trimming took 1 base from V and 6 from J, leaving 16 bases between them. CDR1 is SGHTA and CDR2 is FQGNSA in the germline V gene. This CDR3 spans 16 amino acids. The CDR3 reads CASSLGGHGPGQPQHF. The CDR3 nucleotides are TGTGCCAGCAGCTTAGGAGGACACGGGCCGGGTCAGCCCCAGCATTTT.

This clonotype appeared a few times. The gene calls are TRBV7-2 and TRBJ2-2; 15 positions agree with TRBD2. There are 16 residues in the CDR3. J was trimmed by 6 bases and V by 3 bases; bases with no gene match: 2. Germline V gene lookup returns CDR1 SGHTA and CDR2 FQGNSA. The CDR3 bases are TGTGCCAGCAGCTTCGGACTAGCGGGGGGGCCCGGGGAGCTGTTTTTT. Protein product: CASSFGLAGGPGELFF.

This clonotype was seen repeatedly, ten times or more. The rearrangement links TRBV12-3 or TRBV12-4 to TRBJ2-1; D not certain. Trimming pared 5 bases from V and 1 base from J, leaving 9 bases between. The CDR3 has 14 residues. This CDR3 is CASSLGPSYNEQFF. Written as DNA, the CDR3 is TGTGCCAGCAGTCTTGGACCTTCCTACAATGAGCAGTTCTTC.

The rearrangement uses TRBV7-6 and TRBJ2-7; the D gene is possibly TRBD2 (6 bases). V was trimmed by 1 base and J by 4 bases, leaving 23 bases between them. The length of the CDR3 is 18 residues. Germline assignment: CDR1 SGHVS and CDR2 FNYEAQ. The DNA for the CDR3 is TGTGCCAGCAGCTTAGGTGCCCCCCAGTGGGGCGCGGGGTACGAGCAGTACTTC. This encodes CASSLGAPQWGAGYEQYF.

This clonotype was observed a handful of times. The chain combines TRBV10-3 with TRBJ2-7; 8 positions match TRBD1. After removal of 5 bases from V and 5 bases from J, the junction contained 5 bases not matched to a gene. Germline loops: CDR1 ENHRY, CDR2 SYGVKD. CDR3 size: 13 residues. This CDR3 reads CAISRQGNNEQYF. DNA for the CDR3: TGTGCCATCAGTAGACAGGGGAACAACGAGCAGTACTTC.

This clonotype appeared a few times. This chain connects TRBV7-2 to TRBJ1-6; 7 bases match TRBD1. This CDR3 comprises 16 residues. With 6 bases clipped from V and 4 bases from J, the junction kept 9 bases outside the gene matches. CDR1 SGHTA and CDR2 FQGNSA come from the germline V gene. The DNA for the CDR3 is TGTGCCAGCAGATTCCAAACAGGGGCTTATAATTCACCCCTCCACTTT. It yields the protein CASRFQTGAYNSPLHF.

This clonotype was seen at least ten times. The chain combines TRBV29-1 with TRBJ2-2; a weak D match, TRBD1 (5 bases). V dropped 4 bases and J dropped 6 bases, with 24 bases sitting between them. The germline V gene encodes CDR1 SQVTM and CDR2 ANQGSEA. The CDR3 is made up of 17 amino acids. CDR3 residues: CSVAGIRAGRYAGELFF. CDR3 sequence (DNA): TGCAGCGTTGCAGGCATTAGGGCAGGGCGGTACGCCGGGGAGCTGTTTTTT.

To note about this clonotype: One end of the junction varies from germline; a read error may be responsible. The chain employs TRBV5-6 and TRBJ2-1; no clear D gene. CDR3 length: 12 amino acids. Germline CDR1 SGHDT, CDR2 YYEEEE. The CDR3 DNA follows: TGTGCCGGCAGCTCGCCGGACAATGAGCAGTTCTTC. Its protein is CAGSSPDNEQFF.

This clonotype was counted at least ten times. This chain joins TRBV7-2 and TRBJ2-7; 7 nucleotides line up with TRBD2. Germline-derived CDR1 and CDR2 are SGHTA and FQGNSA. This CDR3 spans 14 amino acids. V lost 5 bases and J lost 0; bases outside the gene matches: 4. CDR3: CASSQAGSSYEQYF. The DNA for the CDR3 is TGTGCCAGCAGCCAAGCGGGGAGCTCCTACGAGCAGTACTTC.

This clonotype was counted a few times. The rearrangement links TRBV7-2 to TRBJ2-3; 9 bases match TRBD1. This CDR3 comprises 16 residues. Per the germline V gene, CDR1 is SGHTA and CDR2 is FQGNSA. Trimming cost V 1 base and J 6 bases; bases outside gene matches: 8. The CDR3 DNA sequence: TGTGCCAGCAGCTTAGGGCGGGACAGGGTATTTGATACGCAGTATTTT. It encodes CASSLGRDRVFDTQYF.

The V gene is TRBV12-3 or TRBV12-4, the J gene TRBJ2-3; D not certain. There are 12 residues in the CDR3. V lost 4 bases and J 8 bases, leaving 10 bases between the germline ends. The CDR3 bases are TGTGCCAGCAGTTCAGACTTTGGTACGCAGTATTTT. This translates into CASSSDFGTQYF.